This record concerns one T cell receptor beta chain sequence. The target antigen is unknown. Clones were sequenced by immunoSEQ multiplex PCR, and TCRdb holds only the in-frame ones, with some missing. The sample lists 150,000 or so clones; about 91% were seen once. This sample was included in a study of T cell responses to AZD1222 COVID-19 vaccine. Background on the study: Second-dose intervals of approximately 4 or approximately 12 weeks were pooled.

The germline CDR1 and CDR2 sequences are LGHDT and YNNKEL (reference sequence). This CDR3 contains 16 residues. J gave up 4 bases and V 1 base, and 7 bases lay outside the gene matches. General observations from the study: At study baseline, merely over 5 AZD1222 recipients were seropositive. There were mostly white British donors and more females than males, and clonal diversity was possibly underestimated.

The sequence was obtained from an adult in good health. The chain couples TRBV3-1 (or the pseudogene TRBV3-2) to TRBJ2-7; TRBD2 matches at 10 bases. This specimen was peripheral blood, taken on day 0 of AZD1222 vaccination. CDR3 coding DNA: TGTGCCAGCAGCCAAGGTCCCAGCGGGGGGGTTTACGAGCAGTACTTC. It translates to CASSQGPSGGVYEQYF.